This T cell receptor (beta chain) was captured by sequencing in a study of shared clonotypes between healthy human individuals. Regarding the study as a whole: As a rule, naive subsets had a larger estimated richness than memory subsets.

Replicate PCRs run on sorted subsets employed approximately 200 ng DNA, roughly 30,000 T cell genomes. The method was immunoSEQ multiplex PCR; TCRdb's version includes in-frame clones alone and lacks a portion of them. The sample holds nearly 1,000,000 clones; about 80% are singletons and the top ten take over 1.3%. This clone was found a few times. Its target is not known. The sample consisted of memory CD4+ T cells sorted from blood. The subset here: CD45RA-negative fraction. The TCR originated in a man younger than 30 in good health.

The CDR3 sequence: CASSYPDSNQPQHF. The CDR3, as DNA: TGTGCCAGCAGTTACCCGGATAGCAATCAGCCCCAGCATTTT. V and J are TRBV6-6 and TRBJ1-5; D gene ambiguous. The CDR3 consists of 14 residues. V lost 2 bases and J 0 bases, leaving 5 bases between the germline ends. Germline CDR1 and CDR2: MNHNY and SVGAGI (reference sequence).